The 4 T cell receptor beta chains below were found in one sample sequenced in a study of beta chain features in type 1 diabetes. The whole isolated RNA underwent reverse transcription, so sequencing captured expressed TCRB transcripts. The table came from immunoSEQ multiplex PCR; TCRdb's copy has only in-frame clones and leaves some out. The table has 200,000 to 300,000 clones, 14% seen once; the top ten hold more than 0.02%. Sequences were obtained from naive CD4+ T cells from blood. These receptors originate from a middle-aged woman in good health.

This sequence joins TRBV12-5 and TRBJ2-1; TRBD2 aligns across 16 bases. The CDR3 consists of 17 residues. V lost 3 bases to trimming and J lost 7 bases; unmatched junction nucleotides: 6. The germline CDR1 and CDR2 sequences are LGHNT and FRNRAP. CDR3 sequence (DNA): TGTGCTAGTGGTTTCGCCGGGACTAGCGGGGGGGCAAATGAGCAGTTCTTC. It yields the protein CASGFAGTSGGANEQFF.

CDR3 loop: CASSPFSEKTEAFF. CDR3 DNA: TGTGCCAGCTCACCATTTTCGGAGAAGACTGAAGCTTTCTTT. This chain joins TRBV18 and TRBJ1-1, with unresolved D. With 2 bases removed from V and 5 bases from J, the gap between germline ends came to 12 bases. CDR3 length: 14 amino acids. The germline CDR1 and CDR2 sequences are KGHSH and LQKENI.

This sequence joins TRBV27 and TRBJ2-1, with D possibly being TRBD2 (6 bases). V dropped 3 bases and J dropped 0 bases, with 9 bases sitting between them. From germline, CDR1 is MNHEY and CDR2 SMNVEV (reference sequence). The CDR3 extends over 15 amino acids. The CDR3 is CASSFFGSSYNEQFF. As DNA, the CDR3 is TGTGCCAGCAGTTTTTTCGGGAGCTCCTACAATGAGCAGTTCTTC.

This clone was seen more than once but under ten times. The chain carries TRBV9 and TRBJ1-3; TRBD1 might be the D (6 bases). Looked up from germline, CDR1 is SGDLS and CDR2 is YYNGEE. V was pared by 6 bases and J by 0 bases, with 13 bases between. The CDR3 contains 15 residues. This CDR3 is CASTKGGISGNTIYF. In DNA form, the CDR3 reads TGTGCCAGCACCAAGGGGGGGATCTCTGGAAACACCATATATTTT. Complete variable domain (other parts from reference TRBV9 and TRBJ1-3): DSGVTQTPKHLITATGQRVTLRCSPRSGDLSVYWYQQSLDQGLQFLIQYYNGEERAKGNILERFSAQQFPDLHSELNLSSLELGDSALYFCASTKGGISGNTIYFGEGSWLTVV.